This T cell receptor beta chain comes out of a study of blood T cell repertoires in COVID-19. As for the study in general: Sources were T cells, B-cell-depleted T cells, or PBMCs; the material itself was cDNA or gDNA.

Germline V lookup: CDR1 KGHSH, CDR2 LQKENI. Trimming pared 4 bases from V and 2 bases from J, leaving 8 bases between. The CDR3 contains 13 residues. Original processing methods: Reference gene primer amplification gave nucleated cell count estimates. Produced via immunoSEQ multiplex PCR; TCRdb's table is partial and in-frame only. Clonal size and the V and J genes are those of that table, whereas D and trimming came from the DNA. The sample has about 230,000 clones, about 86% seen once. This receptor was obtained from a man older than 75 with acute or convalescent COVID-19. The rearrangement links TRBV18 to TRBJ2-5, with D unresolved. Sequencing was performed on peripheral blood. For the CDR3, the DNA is TGTGCCAGCTCACTATCCCAGCAAGAGACCCAGTACTTC. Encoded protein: CASSLSQQETQYF.